The present TCR beta chain was sequenced within a study of T-cell reconstitution after alpha-beta-depleted transplantation in children. This clonotype turned up a few times. Its antigen is not known. Researchers prepared the TCRbeta library using unique molecular identifiers, the study reports. Each CDR3 protein is one row after TCRdb ran MiXCR on the PCR reads. This table holds about 980,000 distinct CDR3 sequences, about 29% found once. Broader study findings: T-cell counts and diversity at one year following transplant were attributed mainly to newly produced T cells. Some patients showed high day-60 TCRbeta diversity, which derived from surviving recipient T cells and thymic progenitors. Approximately two months post-transplant, alpha-beta T cells reportedly originated from several hundred expanded graft clones.

Germline-derived CDR1 and CDR2 are SQVTM and ANQGSEA. With 6 bases removed from V and 4 bases from J, the gap between germline ends came to 10 bases. The CDR3 covers 11 residues. The sample consisted of PBMCs, mostly from graft donor cells, taken 360 days after TCRalphabeta/CD19-depleted stem cell transplant. The clonotype comes from a boy in the first two years of life who had a stem cell transplant for SCID, so the T cells may come from the graft donor. This rearrangement joins TRBV29-1 to TRBJ2-7, with D unresolved. This CDR3 reads CSVFDTYEQYF. The CDR3 DNA reads as TGCAGCGTGTTCGACACTTACGAGCAGTACTTC.